This is a list of T cell receptor beta chains from one sample in a study of blood T cell repertoires in COVID-19. TCRdb keeps only in-frame clones here, not all; method: immunoSEQ multiplex PCR. Of roughly 120,000 clones listed, over 70% are singletons. Sample: peripheral blood. These receptors were collected from a man between 65 and 79 years old with acute or convalescent COVID-19. Each CDR3 is given with its conserved first and last residue. Each record gives: CDR3 DNA, CDR3 protein, D gene, J gene, clone size, V gene. The D gene is left open where the match is weak. The size entry is marked missing in some rows and otherwise reads once, few, many or a size class.

TGTGCCAGCACCCAAGGTTGGGCCGGCTCACCCCTCCACTTT | CASTQGWAGSPLHF | . | TRBJ1-6 | . | TRBV2
TGTGCCAGAAGCTGGGGACTAGCGGGGGGTAACTCCCAAGAGACCCAGTACTTC | CARSWGLAGGNSQETQYF | TRBD2 | TRBJ2-5 | . | TRBV5-3
TGTGCCAGCAGTGATAATACATTCGGGGTACACGAGCAGTACTTC | CASSDNTFGVHEQYF | . | TRBJ2-7 | . | TRBV6-1
TGTGCCAGCAGTTACCCAGGGACTAACAAAGCTTTCTTT | CASSYPGTNKAFF | . | TRBJ1-1 | . | TRBV6-5
TGTGCCAGCAGTGAATTGCAAAGGGGGCAGGATAGCAATCAGCCCCAGCATTTT | CASSELQRGQDSNQPQHF | TRBD1 | TRBJ1-5 | . | TRBV6-1
TGCGCCAGCAGCTCAGGACAGGGCTCCTCTGGGGCCAACGTCCTGACTTTC | CASSSGQGSSGANVLTF | TRBD1 | TRBJ2-6 | . | TRBV5-1
TGCGCCAGCAGCTTGTCGGGCGGGGACTACGAGCAGTACTTC | CASSLSGGDYEQYF | . | TRBJ2-7 | . | TRBV5-1
TGTGCCAGCAGCTTGACTGTGGTGACTCGACGCTTCACAGATACGCAGTATTTT | CASSLTVVTRRFTDTQYF | . | TRBJ2-3 | . | TRBV7-2
TGCGCCAGCAGCATAGGACTAGCGGGGGAGACCCAGTACTTC | CASSIGLAGETQYF | TRBD2 | TRBJ2-5 | . | TRBV5-1
TGTGCCAGCAGTGAAGCGGTTTGGACAGCTGGAAACACCATATATTTT | CASSEAVWTAGNTIYF | . | TRBJ1-3 | . | TRBV2
TGCGCCAGCGTAAAAGGGGGCATGAACACTGAAGCTTTCTTT | CASVKGGMNTEAFF | TRBD1 | TRBJ1-1 | once | TRBV5-1
TGTGCCAGCAGTTATTCAGGGTCCAGCAATCAGCCCCAGCATTTT | CASSYSGSSNQPQHF | . | TRBJ1-5 | . | TRBV6-5
TGTGCCAGCAGTTACGGAGGGCCCGAAAATAATTCACCCCTCCACTTT | CASSYGGPENNSPLHF | . | TRBJ1-6 | . | TRBV6-2/TRBV6-3
TGTGCCAGCAGTTTTAGCAATGAGCAGTTCTTC | CASSFSNEQFF | . | TRBJ2-1 | . | TRBV27
TGTGCCACCAGTGCGGCAGGGGGCACTGAAGCTTTCTTT | CATSAAGGTEAFF | TRBD1 | TRBJ1-1 | . | TRBV24-1
TGCGCCAGCAGTCTTGGCGTGTCTAGCTGGGACACCGGGGAGCTGTTTTTT | CASSLGVSSWDTGELFF | . | TRBJ2-2 | . | TRBV5-1
TGTGCCAGCAGTCTCCAGTCTGGACAGGGGGATGGCTACACCTTC | CASSLQSGQGDGYTF | TRBD1 | TRBJ1-2 | . | TRBV27
TGCGCCAGCAGCTTGGCGGGGTCGGATTCCTACGAGCAGTACTTC | CASSLAGSDSYEQYF | . | TRBJ2-7 | . | TRBV5-1
TGCGCCAGCAGCGCTGTCCCGGGACAGGGGTTGGGATCCGGAAACACCATATATTTT | CASSAVPGQGLGSGNTIYF | TRBD1 | TRBJ1-3 | . | TRBV5-1
TGTGCCAGCAGTACACGTTATGGCTACACCTTC | CASSTRYGYTF | . | TRBJ1-2 | . | TRBV6-5
TGTGCCAGCAGCTTACGCCAGGGGGTCACCGGGGAGCTGTTTTTT | CASSLRQGVTGELFF | TRBD1 | TRBJ2-2 | . | TRBV7-3
TGTGCCATCAGTGATGGGGCGGCATCTAACTATGGCTACACCTTC | CAISDGAASNYGYTF | . | TRBJ1-2 | . | TRBV10-3
TGCGCCAGCAGCCTCCCTTTAGCGGGGGGGGAAGAGACCCAGTACTTC | CASSLPLAGGEETQYF | TRBD2 | TRBJ2-5 | . | TRBV5-1
TGCGCCAGCAGCTTGGCGTCAGGGTACAACAATGAGCAGTTCTTC | CASSLASGYNNEQFF | . | TRBJ2-1 | . | TRBV5-1
TGTGCCAGCAGCTTAGGGGCACAGGGGGTTCGGCCCCAGCATTTT | CASSLGAQGVRPQHF | TRBD1 | TRBJ1-5 | . | TRBV7-2
TGCAGCGTTGAAGATCCCTCCGAGACTAGCGGGAGCCCAGATACGCAGTATTTT | CSVEDPSETSGSPDTQYF | TRBD2 | TRBJ2-3 | . | TRBV29-1
TGTGCCAGCAGCGTGATGGGACAGGCAGGGACCCAGTACTTC | CASSVMGQAGTQYF | TRBD1 | TRBJ2-5 | . | TRBV9
TGTGCCAGCAGCTCGCCGGGACAGGGAGTCAACACCATATATTTT | CASSSPGQGVNTIYF | TRBD1 | TRBJ1-3 | few | TRBV5-4
TGTGCCAGCAGCGAGAGTACCGGGACCCAGTACTTC | CASSESTGTQYF | . | TRBJ2-5 | . | TRBV5-6
TGTGCCAGCAGTTACTCGTCTAGCGGCCGCACAGATACGCAGTATTTT | CASSYSSSGRTDTQYF | TRBD2 | TRBJ2-3 | once | TRBV6-5
TGCGCCAGCAGCCTCCTTAACGGGGAAAACACTGAAGCTTTCTTT | CASSLLNGENTEAFF | . | TRBJ1-1 | . | TRBV4-3
TGTGCCAGCAAGGGGGGGCTCACAGATACGCAGTATTTT | CASKGGLTDTQYF | . | TRBJ2-3 | . | TRBV2
TGTGCCAGCAGCTTGAGTCCGGGTGGGGAAAAACTGTTTTTT | CASSLSPGGEKLFF | . | TRBJ1-4 | . | TRBV5-5
TGTGCCTCGAGTCGGAGCGATACCCAGTGGGGCTACACCTTC | CASSRSDTQWGYTF | . | TRBJ1-2 | . | TRBV30
TGTGCCAGCAGCTTATTGACGGAGGAGAACTATGGCTACACCTTC | CASSLLTEENYGYTF | . | TRBJ1-2 | . | TRBV7-6
TGTGCCAGCAGCCCAGGCGGAACAGGGGATGTGGCTAATGAAAAACTGTTTTTT | CASSPGGTGDVANEKLFF | TRBD1 | TRBJ1-4 | . | TRBV5-4
TGTGCCAGCAGCTCACCCCGGGGCGGGGATATGAACACTGAAGCTTTCTTT | CASSSPRGGDMNTEAFF | . | TRBJ1-1 | once | TRBV7-9
TGTGCCAGCAGCCAAGCGTCGGCGGGGGGAGGCTACACCTTC | CASSQASAGGGYTF | . | TRBJ1-2 | . | TRBV4-2
TGTGCCAGCAGTGACAGGGACAGTCCCACTGAAGCTTTCTTT | CASSDRDSPTEAFF | TRBD1 | TRBJ1-1 | . | TRBV6-4
TGTGCCAGTAGTACCAGGACTAGCGGGGCCTACGAGCAGTACTTC | CASSTRTSGAYEQYF | TRBD2 | TRBJ2-7 | . | TRBV19
TGTGCCAGTAGTATAGTCCCGTACTACAATGAGCAGTTCTTC | CASSIVPYYNEQFF | . | TRBJ2-1 | . | TRBV19
TGTGCCACCAGTGATAACTCTTGGGGGGGGACCGGGGAGCTGTTTTTT | CATSDNSWGGTGELFF | TRBD2 | TRBJ2-2 | . | TRBV24-1
TGTGCCAGCAGCATACAGGGAAGGCCAGATACGCAGTATTTT | CASSIQGRPDTQYF | . | TRBJ2-3 | . | TRBV13
TGCGCCAGCAGCGAGGGACTAGCGGGGACCGGGGAGCTGTTTTTT | CASSEGLAGTGELFF | TRBD2 | TRBJ2-2 | . | TRBV5-1
TGCAGCGTTGAACAGGGGGCAGGGTCTGAAGCTTTCTTT | CSVEQGAGSEAFF | TRBD1 | TRBJ1-1 | . | TRBV29-1
TGTGCCAGCAGCGTAGCAGGGGGAGTGAACACTGAAGCTTTCTTT | CASSVAGGVNTEAFF | TRBD1 | TRBJ1-1 | . | TRBV9
TGTGCCAGCTCACCGGCGGTTCTCCGAGCTAGCACAGATACGCAGTATTTT | CASSPAVLRASTDTQYF | . | TRBJ2-3 | . | TRBV18